The 28 T cell receptor beta chains listed next were all sequenced from one sample in a study of T cell changes during pregnancy in multiple sclerosis. Generated by immunoSEQ multiplex PCR, the TCRdb table keeps only in-frame clones and is missing some. The table records 65,000 to 95,000 clones, about 94% of them present only once. Sequenced material: peripheral blood, taken in the second trimester of pregnancy. These receptors all come from a female donor in good health, enrolled as a control in a pregnancy study.

The J gene is TRBJ2-6, the V gene TRBV18; D not certain. V lost 3 bases, J lost 0 bases, and 6 bases lay in between. Germline V gene sequence: CDR1 KGHSH, CDR2 LQKENI. The CDR3 runs to 15 residues. The CDR3 nucleotides are TGTGCCAGCTCACCTGAGCGCTCTGGGGCCAACGTCCTGACTTTC. This codes for CASSPERSGANVLTF.

V gene TRBV6-6 combines with J gene TRBJ2-1; tentatively, D is TRBD2 (6 bases). Per the germline V gene, CDR1 is MNHNY and CDR2 is SVGAGI (reference sequence). The CDR3 has 15 residues. The ends were cut back, 5 bases at V and 1 base at J, with 12 bases in the middle. The CDR3 sequence: CASSLDGGSYNEQFF. CDR3 nucleotide sequence: TGTGCCAGCAGTCTGGATGGGGGGTCCTACAATGAGCAGTTCTTC.

This rearrangement joins TRBV5-6 to TRBJ2-5; the match to TRBD1 covers 11 bases. The V and J ends lost 4 bases and 1 base, in that order; junction bases with no gene match: 6. Germline assignment: CDR1 SGHDT and CDR2 YYEEEE. This CDR3 contains 16 residues. The CDR3 here is CASSHGQGAPQETQYF. CDR3 in DNA: TGTGCCAGCAGCCACGGACAGGGGGCGCCCCAAGAGACCCAGTACTTC.

This sequence joins TRBV14 and TRBJ2-7; the match to TRBD2 covers 7 bases. The CDR3 is made up of 13 amino acids. Germline CDR1 SGHDN, CDR2 FVKESK. V was pared by 6 bases and J by 5 bases, with 7 bases of the junction left unmatched. As DNA, the CDR3 is TGTGCCAGCAGGCAAAGGGAGGGGAACGAGCAGTACTTC. This gives the protein CASRQREGNEQYF.

The rearrangement joins TRBV5-8 to TRBJ2-3, with 15 bases that match TRBD2. The CDR3 extends over 17 amino acids. The V gene end was trimmed by 3 bases and the J gene end by 2 bases; junction bases not matched to a gene: 4. Germline V CDR1 and CDR2: SGHTS, YDEGEE. CDR3 protein: CASSSGLAGGITDTQYF. The CDR3 nucleotides read TGTGCCAGCAGCTCCGGACTAGCGGGAGGGATCACAGATACGCAGTATTTT.

The chain carries TRBV29-1 and TRBJ2-2; D is uncertain. This CDR3 is built from 13 residues. V was clipped by 2 bases and J by 4 bases, with 8 bases between them. The germline V gene encodes CDR1 SQVTM and CDR2 ANQGSEA. The CDR3 protein is CSVEFGGTGELFF. As DNA, the CDR3 is TGCAGCGTTGAATTCGGCGGCACCGGGGAGCTGTTTTTT.

The chain combines TRBV7-9 with TRBJ2-1; D is possibly TRBD2 (6 bases). This CDR3 is built from 17 residues. The germline gives CDR1 SEHNR, CDR2 FQNEAQ (reference sequence). Trimming cost V 0 bases and J 6 bases, with 18 bases left between them. In nucleotides, the CDR3 is TGTGCCAGCAGCTTAGCGCATGGGACTCCTCTCGTCAATGAGCAGTTCTTC. Its translation is CASSLAHGTPLVNEQFF.

The genes are TRBV5-1 and TRBJ2-2, with D perhaps TRBD2 (5 bases). The CDR3 consists of 16 residues. Looked up from germline, CDR1 is SGHRS and CDR2 is YFSETQ. V gave up 4 bases and J gave up 5 bases, with 18 bases separating them. The CDR3 DNA reads as TGCGCCAGCAGCACCTCTTGGGCGGGTATTACCGGGGAGCTGTTTTTT. Protein sequence: CASSTSWAGITGELFF. Complete variable domain (other parts from reference TRBV5-1 and TRBJ2-2): KAGVTQTPRYLIKTRGQQVTLSCSPISGHRSVSWYQQTPGQGLQFLFEYFSETQRNKGNFPGRFSGRQFSNSRSEMNVSTLELGDSALYLCASSTSWAGITGELFFGEGSRLTVL.

This chain uses TRBV25-1 with TRBJ2-1; a weak D match, TRBD1 (5 bases). The V and J ends lost 3 bases and 2 bases respectively, with 8 bases between them. The length of the CDR3 is 14 residues. Per the germline V gene, CDR1 is MGHDK and CDR2 is SYGVNS. CDR3: CASSDQGTYNEQFF. CDR3 in DNA: TGTGCCAGCAGTGATCAGGGCACCTACAATGAGCAGTTCTTC.

The J gene is TRBJ2-5, the V gene TRBV5-1; 8 bases are a match to TRBD1. The length of the CDR3 is 18 residues. Germline V lookup: CDR1 SGHRS, CDR2 YFSETQ. Trimming removed 4 bases from V and 2 bases from J; junction bases left unmatched: 16. The CDR3, as DNA: TGCGCCAGCAGCCGAGGGACAGGTCTCGTCGGCCATCAAGAGACCCAGTACTTC. Its translation is CASSRGTGLVGHQETQYF.

The chain employs TRBV10-3 and TRBJ1-4; D not certain. The ends were cut back, 4 bases at V and 5 bases at J, with 11 bases in the middle. Germline V lookup: CDR1 ENHRY, CDR2 SYGVKD. CDR3 length equals 14 residues. The CDR3 DNA reads as TGTGCCATCAGTGGTACAGATCCAAATGAAAAACTGTTTTTT. Its protein is CAISGTDPNEKLFF.

The rearrangement joins TRBV15 to TRBJ2-6; the match to TRBD1 covers 7 bases. With 3 bases clipped from V and 0 bases from J, the junction kept 5 bases outside the gene matches. CDR3 length: 17 residues. The germline V gene has CDR1 LNHNV and CDR2 YYDKDF (reference sequence). The CDR3 sequence: CATSRSRQGSGANVLTF. In DNA form, the CDR3 reads TGTGCCACCAGCAGGTCCCGACAGGGCTCTGGGGCCAACGTCCTGACTTTC. Together with reference TRBV15 and TRBJ2-6, the CDR3 gives the full variable domain: DAMVIQNPRYQVTQFGKPVTLSCSQTLNHNVMYWYQQKSSQAPKLLFHYYDKDFNNEADTPDNFQSRRPNTSFCFLDIRSPGLGDTAMYLCATSRSRQGSGANVLTFGAGSRLTVL.

The CDR3: CASSIRGREADTQYF. CDR3 nucleotides: TGTGCCAGTAGTATTCGGGGCAGGGAGGCAGATACGCAGTATTTT. The chain links TRBV19 to TRBJ2-3, with D possibly matching TRBD2 (6 bases). This CDR3 is 15 amino acids long. Trimming left V 3 bases short and J 4 bases short, with 14 bases between. Germline V gene data show CDR1 as LNHDA and CDR2 as SQIVND (reference sequence).

V gene TRBV30 combines with J gene TRBJ1-6; TRBD1 aligns across 9 bases. CDR3 length equals 14 residues. Germline CDR1 GTSNPN, CDR2 SVGIG (reference sequence). V dropped 0 bases and J dropped 11; count of bases not matched to a gene: 5. The CDR3 here is CAWSVTQGAPPLHF. Written as DNA, the CDR3 is TGTGCCTGGAGTGTTACACAGGGGGCCCCACCCCTCCACTTT.

The chain joins TRBV5-1 to TRBJ1-2; 8 nucleotides line up with TRBD1. Germline V gene lookup returns CDR1 SGHRS and CDR2 YFSETQ. This CDR3 has 14 residues. V shed 3 bases, J shed 4 bases, and the junction held 5 bases outside the gene matches. The DNA for the CDR3 is TGCGCCAGCAGCTCAGGGGGCAAGGGCTATGGCTACACCTTC. Amino acid sequence: CASSSGGKGYGYTF.

V is TRBV11-2 and J is TRBJ2-5; 7 nucleotides align to TRBD2. The J segment lost 2 bases and the V segment lost 2 bases, leaving 5 bases of the junction unmatched. CDR3 length: 15 residues. From germline, CDR1 is SGHAT and CDR2 FQNNGV. CDR3: CASSLIWGGQETQYF. CDR3 sequence (DNA): TGTGCCAGCAGCTTAATCTGGGGGGGACAAGAGACCCAGTACTTC.

V and J are TRBV7-2 and TRBJ1-2; TRBD1 is a possible D gene (5 bases). CDR1 is SGHTA and CDR2 is FQGNSA in the germline V gene. The length of the CDR3 is 13 residues. V lost 2 bases and J lost 8, with 12 bases in between. CDR3 nucleotides: TGTGCCAGCAGCTTAACGGGGGATCAAGGCTACACCTTC. Translation: CASSLTGDQGYTF. Looking up the rest from reference TRBV7-2 and TRBJ1-2 gives the full variable domain: GAGVSQSPSNKVTEKGKDVELRCDPISGHTALYWYRQSLGQGLEFLIYFQGNSAPDKSGLPSDRFSAERTGGSVSTLTIQRTQQEDSAVYLCASSLTGDQGYTFGSGTRLTVV.

The chain recombines TRBV7-8 with TRBJ1-1, with 10 bases that match TRBD1. V lost 5 bases and J lost 4; bases outside the gene matches: 10. This CDR3 contains 16 residues. Germline V gene data show CDR1 as SGHVS and CDR2 as FQNEAQ. The CDR3 reads CASSARTGGIGTEAFF. Here the CDR3 DNA reads TGTGCCAGCAGCGCACGGACAGGGGGAATTGGCACTGAAGCTTTCTTT.

The chain carries TRBV5-1 and TRBJ2-5; tentative D call: TRBD2 (6 bases). Deletions cut 8 bases from V and 0 bases from J, with 17 bases between. The CDR3 spans 15 residues. Looked up from germline, CDR1 is SGHRS and CDR2 is YFSETQ. The CDR3 DNA follows: TGCGCCAGTAGAGCGGGCTTCGCGGACCAAGAGACCCAGTACTTC. Translation gives CASRAGFADQETQYF. Together with reference TRBV5-1 and TRBJ2-5, the CDR3 gives the full variable domain: KAGVTQTPRYLIKTRGQQVTLSCSPISGHRSVSWYQQTPGQGLQFLFEYFSETQRNKGNFPGRFSGRQFSNSRSEMNVSTLELGDSALYLCASRAGFADQETQYFGPGTRLLVL.

The V and J genes are TRBV5-4 and TRBJ1-2; a weak D match, TRBD1 (6 bases). The CDR3 is made up of 13 amino acids. Trimming pared 4 bases from V and 8 bases from J, leaving 15 bases between. The germline gives CDR1 SGHNT, CDR2 YYREEE (reference sequence). The CDR3 protein is CASSLTGTRGYTF. CDR3 coding DNA: TGTGCCAGCAGCCTCACAGGGACGCGGGGCTACACCTTC.

The J gene is TRBJ2-7, the V gene TRBV27; tentative D call: TRBD2 (6 bases). CDR1 MNHEY and CDR2 SMNVEV come from the germline V gene (reference sequence). The germline V and J ends were trimmed by 2 bases and 2 bases, with 10 bases remaining between them. This CDR3 is 14 amino acids long. The CDR3 DNA follows: TGTGCCAGCAGTTTACATGGAGGGGCCTACGAGCAGTACTTC. Protein sequence: CASSLHGGAYEQYF.

The chain joins TRBV28 to TRBJ1-2; weak D call: TRBD1 (6 bases). The germline V gene encodes CDR1 MDHEN and CDR2 SYDVKM. The CDR3 spans 14 residues. V shed 7 bases and J shed 5 bases, with 17 bases lying between them. The CDR3 region is CASTLDSRGYGYTF. In nucleotides, the CDR3 is TGTGCCAGCACCTTGGACAGCCGGGGATATGGCTACACCTTC.

The chain is built from TRBV4-1 and TRBJ2-2; D possibly corresponds to TRBD1 (5 bases). Looked up from germline, CDR1 is MGHRA and CDR2 is YSYEKL. The CDR3 is made up of 15 amino acids. The ends were cut back, 0 bases at V and 3 bases at J, with 8 bases in the middle. Written as DNA, the CDR3 is TGCGCCAGCAGCCAAGATGGGGCAGACACCGGGGAGCTGTTTTTT. It is translated as CASSQDGADTGELFF.

V is TRBV6-1 and J is TRBJ1-2; a possible D gene is TRBD1 (5 bases). Germline V gene lookup returns CDR1 MNHNS and CDR2 SASEGT. The CDR3 contains 13 residues. Trimming stripped 5 bases from V and 5 bases from J, with 12 bases between. CDR3 sequence (DNA): TGTGCCAGCAGTTGGGGGGGGTGGTATGGCTACACCTTC. This sequence encodes CASSWGGWYGYTF.

The rearrangement uses TRBV27 and TRBJ2-7; 11 bases map to TRBD2. Germline V gene data show CDR1 as MNHEY and CDR2 as SMNVEV (reference sequence). Trimming removed 8 bases from V and 5 bases from J; junction bases left unmatched: 11. This CDR3 spans 15 amino acids. CDR3 DNA sequence: TGTGCCAGCCGCCCGGCGGGACTAGCGGTCCACGAGCAGTACTTC. This gives the protein CASRPAGLAVHEQYF.

V is TRBV6-1 and J is TRBJ2-1, with 12 bases identical to TRBD2. Germline V gene lookup returns CDR1 MNHNS and CDR2 SASEGT. The V and J ends lost 8 bases and 9 bases, in that order; junction bases with no gene match: 11. The CDR3 runs 15 residues. The CDR3 bases are TGTGCCAGCGTACCATCTAGCGGGAGGGGCGGTGAGCAGTTCTTC. It is translated as CASVPSSGRGGEQFF.

The chain uses TRBV2 and TRBJ1-1; perhaps TRBD1 as D (6 bases). The V gene's germline CDR1 is SNHLY and CDR2 FYNNEI. V dropped 5 bases and J dropped 7 bases, with 14 bases sitting between them. The CDR3 runs 13 residues. The CDR3, as DNA: TGTGCCAGCAGTTGGGGGCCAGATATTGAAGCTTTCTTT. It is translated as CASSWGPDIEAFF.

J is TRBJ2-7 and V is TRBV6-1; TRBD2 matches at 7 bases. V was pared by 6 bases and J by 4 bases, with 9 bases of the junction left unmatched. The CDR3 runs 14 residues. CDR1 MNHNS and CDR2 SASEGT come from the germline V gene. In DNA form, the CDR3 reads TGTGCCAGCAGCGCCGCCCCGGGGGGTTACGAGCAGTACTTC. It translates to CASSAAPGGYEQYF.